Sequencing of this T cell receptor (beta chain) was carried out in a study of blood T cells in healthy people across ages (dated by TCRdb to the mid-2010s). In the study overall: In model experiments, template switching captured about one uniquely barcoded TCR beta cDNA molecule for every two T cells. Two additional independent replicas of 1 million unique cDNA reads from the same blood draw were analyzed for two donors (one aged 18 to 30 and one aged 80 or older). Four age groups were formed from the donors: young (average 16 years), middle-aged (roughly 38), aged (about 62) and long-lived (approximately 80). Donors of different ages were randomly distributed across sequencing lanes to avoid experimental bias. Using deep sequencing normalized with unique cDNA molecular identifiers, the study measured how TCR beta repertoire diversity changes with age.

Libraries were built with 5' RACE. The sequencing machine was an Illumina HiSeq 2500. A second PCR of about 6 to 11 cycles was run with a J-beta primer mix and a sample-barcoded 5' primer. A unique molecular identifier was introduced onto each TCR beta cDNA molecule by a template-switch 5' adaptor carrying 12 random nucleotides. Each sample yielded at least 3 million CDR3-containing paired-end reads. All of the RNA was converted into first-strand cDNA using the Mint cDNA synthesis kit, with a TRBC-specific oligonucleotide serving as the primer. After uracil-DNA glycosylase treatment, a first 18-cycle PCR used universal primers M1SS and BC2_uni_R on all cDNA. The original pipeline was this. Each sample was normalized by randomly selecting 1 million high-quality reads, each carrying a distinct molecular identifier. Instead of being binned into consensus sequences, reads that shared molecular identifiers were thrown out. CDR3 identification, clonotype clustering and error correction used MiTCR with a Q25 quality threshold and the strictest error-elimination algorithm. A nonparametric unseen species model with Euler transformation was used to estimate a lower bound on total TCR beta diversity. TCRdb reanalyzed the raw reads on its own, using fastp at Q25 for trimming and MiXCR for clone calling, and kept in-frame beta chains. Records with the same CDR3 protein are collapsed into one entry carrying the most frequent genes and DNA. The V and J calls shown here were made by TCRdb, not taken from the authors' results. The sample profile shows about 780,000 distinct CDR3 sequences; 35% to 60% of them were found once. The top ten constitute approximately 18% of the sample.

V trim: 6 bases; J trim: 4 bases; unmatched bases: 8. Including the terminal cysteine and phenylalanine, the CDR3 comprises 15 residues. CDR3 DNA is the only sequence kept; it has 45 bases, read in frame from the first base. A word on this clonotype: Its antigen target is currently unknown. One base away there is no much larger clone; base qualities are not given.

What the study reported, not specific to this receptor: Compared with the aged group, more naive CD4+ T cells, fewer expanded clones and increased TCR diversity were shown by the long-lived group, suggesting age selection. Donor CMV infection status was unknown, potentially confounding age-related changes in expanded clonotypes. Observed TCR beta diversity per million T cells fell roughly linearly with age, and a significant reduction was already apparent by age approximately 41. Estimates of total diversity from one million sequenced T cells were regarded as lower bounds and underestimates. Observed TCR beta diversity correlated strongly with the percentage of naive T cells measured by flow cytometry. Because profiling used bulk unsorted PBMCs, naive and antigen-experienced compartments could not be compared conclusively.

Donors were approximately 42 systemically healthy Caucasian individuals from Russia aged roughly 6 to 90 years. Each donor gave ten milliliters of peripheral blood, drawn into EDTA-treated Vacutainer tubes. Ficoll-Paque density-gradient centrifugation was used to isolate PBMCs, with at least 6.5 million per sample. Total RNA was extracted from PBMCs with Trizol reagent, with at least 6 micrograms obtained per sample. For every donor, an aliquot of PBMCs went through flow cytometry to measure the percentages of naive CD45RAhigh/CD27high T cells. Sequencing was carried out using blood. The rearrangement joined TRBV12-3 or TRBV12-4 to TRBJ2-1; 8 bases in between match TRBD2. The sequence was obtained from a man older than 75 in good health. The CDR3 is CASSPAGEGYNEQFF. In nucleotides, the sequence is TGTGCCAGCAGCCCAGCGGGAGAGGGGTACAATGAGCAGTTCTTC.